This TCR beta chain was found in a study of T cells in Graves' hyperthyroidism and ophthalmopathy. General study results and limits: Model predictions of ophthalmopathy came a median approximately seven months before onset. Blood also contained most expanded thyroid clonotypes above 0.001.

Together with thyroid ultrasound, orbital computed tomography, serum thyroxine and TRAb, clinical symptoms were used for diagnoses. The source of the PBMCs was around 9 ml of fresh peripheral blood. Amplified TCR beta CDR3 regions came from RNA transcripts. First-round RT-PCR of the TCR CDR3 relied on the HTBI primer set. TCRdb reprocessed the multiplex PCR reads with MiXCR, giving one entry per CDR3 protein. The table records roughly 280,000 distinct CDR3 sequences, about a sixth of them present only once. With regard to this clonotype: Its target is not known.

Germline CDR1 reads SGHTA; CDR2 reads FQGNSA. V lost 2 bases to trimming and J lost 4 bases, with 13 bases between them. The CDR3 spans 15 residues. The TCR sequence derives from a woman aged 55-69 years with Graves' ophthalmopathy. The sample comprised blood. The V gene is TRBV7-2, the J gene TRBJ2-3, with a weak D call TRBD1 (5 bases). CDR3 region: CASSLFSRASDTQYF. In DNA, the CDR3 is TGTGCCAGCAGCTTATTCAGCAGGGCTTCAGATACGCAGTATTTT.